These T cell receptor beta chains were read from a single sample in a study of T cells after yellow fever vaccination. TCRdb reprocessed the 5' RACE reads with MiXCR, giving one entry per CDR3 protein. The sample yields more than 450,000 distinct CDR3 sequences, 21% seen once. Sequences were derived from PBMCs, sampled less than 25 days after the first yellow fever vaccination. These TCRs come from a man aged 18 to 30 who received the YFV17D yellow fever vaccine. CDR3s include the opening cysteine and the closing phenylalanine or tryptophan. Each record gives: J gene, D gene, V gene, clone size, CDR3 DNA, CDR3 protein. D genes are given only for firm matches. Size is omitted from some rows. Given values are once, few, many or a class for expanded clones.

>TRBJ2-1|.|TRBV7-9|.
TGTGCCAGCAGCTCTGGGACGGATAATGAGCAGTTCTTC
CASSSGTDNEQFF
>TRBJ1-5|.|TRBV4-3|few
TGCGCCAGCAGCCAAGACACAGGGCCGAATCAGCCCCAGCATTTT
CASSQDTGPNQPQHF
>TRBJ2-1|.|TRBV12-5|.
TGTGCTAGTGGACCCGTGCAGGGGCACCCCGATGAGCAGTTCTTC
CASGPVQGHPDEQFF
>TRBJ2-3|TRBD1|TRBV7-9|.
TGTGCCAGCAGCTTAGAGACAGGGGGCTTCACAGATACGCAGTATTTT
CASSLETGGFTDTQYF
>TRBJ1-2|.|TRBV6-1|.
TGTGCCAGCACTACGGCGAAAACTTATGGCTACACCTTC
CASTTAKTYGYTF
>TRBJ2-1|TRBD2|TRBV29-1|.
TGCAGCGAGCGGGGGGGCAATAGGAATGAGCAGTTCTTC
CSERGGNRNEQFF
>TRBJ2-3|TRBD2|TRBV7-9|.
TGTGCCAGCAGCTCGGGACTAGCGGAAAGCACAGATACGCAGTATTTT
CASSSGLAESTDTQYF
>TRBJ2-7|TRBD2|TRBV12-3/TRBV12-4|few
TGTGCCAGCAGTTTAGTGGTCGCTAGCGGGGGCCCCTTCTACGAGCAGTACTTC
CASSLVVASGGPFYEQYF
>TRBJ1-2|.|TRBV14|.
TGTGCCAGCAGCCAAGACCAAAGCGGGAGCGGCTACACCTTC
CASSQDQSGSGYTF
>TRBJ2-5|TRBD2|TRBV5-1|.
TGCGCCAGCAGCGCAACCGGGACTAGCGGGGATGAGACCCAGTACTTC
CASSATGTSGDETQYF
>TRBJ2-1|.|TRBV10-3|few
TGTGCCATCAGCGGAGTCCAGCTCCCTCATGACCGGGAGCAGTTCTTC
CAISGVQLPHDREQFF
>TRBJ2-2|.|TRBV25-1|.
TGTGCCAGCAGTGTGACAGGTCAGAACACCGGGGAGCTGTTTTTT
CASSVTGQNTGELFF
>TRBJ1-1|TRBD1|TRBV29-1|.
TGCAGCGCCCTGACAGGGGAGGACACTGAAGCTTTCTTT
CSALTGEDTEAFF
>TRBJ1-1|.|TRBV5-4|.
TGTGCCAGCAGCTCTGCCGGGGGGTTTACTGAAGCTTTCTTT
CASSSAGGFTEAFF
>TRBJ2-3|.|TRBV5-1|few
TGCGCCAGCAGCTTGGACGGGGGGACAAGCACAGATACGCAGTATTTT
CASSLDGGTSTDTQYF
>TRBJ1-2|.|TRBV6-2/TRBV6-3|.
TGTGCCAGCAGACTCCAGGGGTCCCGAGGCTACACCTTC
CASRLQGSRGYTF
>TRBJ1-2|.|TRBV25-1|.
TGTGCCAGCAGTGCAGGGGATCTTTTCTACACCTTC
CASSAGDLFYTF
>TRBJ2-1|TRBD2|TRBV6-2/TRBV6-3|.
TGTGCCAGCACCACCGGGAGGGCCCCTGACAATGAGCAGTTCTTC
CASTTGRAPDNEQFF
>TRBJ2-5|.|TRBV20-1|few
TGCAGTGCTAGGGGGGAGACCCAGTACTTC
CSARGETQYF
>TRBJ2-7|TRBD2|TRBV7-2|once
TGTGCCAGCAGCTTAGTTAGCGGGGGGACCTACGAGCAGTACTTC
CASSLVSGGTYEQYF
>TRBJ1-1|TRBD1|TRBV20-1|few
TGCAGTGCCGGGACAGGGATCACTGAAGCTTTCTTT
CSAGTGITEAFF
>TRBJ2-5|.|TRBV7-8|.
TGTGCCAGCAGCTTACTCTACGGGGGAGGCGAGACCCAGTACTTC
CASSLLYGGGETQYF
>TRBJ1-3|.|TRBV9|few
TGTGCCAGCAGCGCTGGAGCCCCAAACACCATATATTTT
CASSAGAPNTIYF
>TRBJ2-1|.|TRBV16|few
TGTGCCACCGGAGGTCCCTCTCGAAGCTCCTACAATGAGCAGTTCTTC
CATGGPSRSSYNEQFF
>TRBJ2-5|.|TRBV6-5|few
TGTGCCAGCAGTTCCCCCCGGGGGGCGCAGAGAGAGACCCAGTACTTC
CASSSPRGAQRETQYF
>TRBJ2-5|TRBD2|TRBV6-2/TRBV6-3|few
TGTGCCAGCACCTCCGGCTGGACTAGCGGGGGCCGGGCCCAGTACTTC
CASTSGWTSGGRAQYF
>TRBJ1-1|TRBD1|TRBV7-8|.
TGTGCCAGCAGCTCGAAGGGACAGGGGGGCACTGAAGCTTTCTTT
CASSSKGQGGTEAFF
>TRBJ1-1|.|TRBV15|.
TGTGCCACCAGCAGAGATAAACCCAGGGGAGACGCTTTCTTT
CATSRDKPRGDAFF
>TRBJ2-4|.|TRBV12-3/TRBV12-4|.
TGTGCCAGCAGTTTACGGAACGGGGACATTCAGTACTTC
CASSLRNGDIQYF
>TRBJ1-6|.|TRBV12-3/TRBV12-4|many
TGTGCCAGCAGTTTTGGCGGTTCACCCCTCCACTTT
CASSFGGSPLHF
>TRBJ2-7|.|TRBV29-1|few
TGCAGCGTTGAAGATCCAAGGGGCGAATCCTACGAGCAGTACTTC
CSVEDPRGESYEQYF
>TRBJ2-5|.|TRBV9|many
TGTGCCAGCAGCGTAAGGGGTCGGGAGACCCAGTACTTC
CASSVRGRETQYF
>TRBJ1-1|.|TRBV5-1|few
TGCGCCAGCAGCTTGGCGGGGCTTGCAGGGAACACTGAAGCTTTCTTT
CASSLAGLAGNTEAFF
>TRBJ2-5|TRBD1|TRBV12-3/TRBV12-4|few
TGTGCCAGCAGCGGACAGGTGGGGGAGACCCAGTACTTC
CASSGQVGETQYF
>TRBJ2-1|.|TRBV15|few
TGTGCCACCAGCCGTTTGCCGGGAGAGCAGTTCTTC
CATSRLPGEQFF
>TRBJ2-1|.|TRBV6-2/TRBV6-3|few
TGTGCCAGCTCCTTTGTTGCGGATCCCTACAATGAGCAGTTCTTC
CASSFVADPYNEQFF
>TRBJ2-5|.|TRBV5-1|.
TGCGCCAGCAGCATAAGAGGGGAAGAGACCCAGTACTTC
CASSIRGEETQYF
>TRBJ1-2|.|TRBV7-2|.
TGTGCCAGCAGCTTAGTGGGACGGGCTTATGGCTACACCTTC
CASSLVGRAYGYTF